This entry describes one TCR beta chain. The trim removed 6 bases at V and 6 bases at J, leaving 9 bases unmatched. CDR1 LNHDA and CDR2 SQIVND come from the germline V gene (reference sequence). CDR3 length: 15 amino acids. The data derive from a study of blood T cell repertoires in COVID-19. Study context: Italy, Spain and the United States were the sources of the convalescent and acute COVID-19 samples.

Original processing notes: Researchers report that nucleated cell counts were estimated from reference gene primer amplification. Repertoires were generated with immunoSEQ multiplex PCR, while TCRdb's copy carries only in-frame clones and drops some. V, J and clone size are taken as reported in that table, and D and trimming were inferred from the DNA itself. The repertoire holds just over 250,000 clones, with approximately 87% as singletons. The V call is TRBV19, the J call TRBJ1-1, with 11 bases that match TRBD1. This TCR came from a woman aged 45 to 65 with acute or convalescent COVID-19. Sequenced: peripheral blood. The chain's CDR3 is CASRTGQGVVAEAFF. CDR3 sequence (DNA): TGTGCCAGTAGGACGGGACAGGGGGTGGTTGCTGAAGCTTTCTTT.